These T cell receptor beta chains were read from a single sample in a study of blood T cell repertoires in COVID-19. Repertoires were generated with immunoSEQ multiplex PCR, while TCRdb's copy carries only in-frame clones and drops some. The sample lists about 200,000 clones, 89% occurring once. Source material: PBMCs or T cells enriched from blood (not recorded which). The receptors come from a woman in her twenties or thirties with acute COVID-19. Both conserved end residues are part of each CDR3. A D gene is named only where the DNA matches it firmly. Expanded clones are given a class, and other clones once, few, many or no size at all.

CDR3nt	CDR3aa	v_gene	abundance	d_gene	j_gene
TGTGCCAGCAGCTTGGGTCCTACCTACGAGCAGTACTTC	CASSLGPTYEQYF	TRBV5-4	NA	NA	TRBJ2-7
TGTGCCAGCAGTGTGGGGGCGAATCAGCCCCAGCATTTT	CASSVGANQPQHF	TRBV6-4	NA	NA	TRBJ1-5
TGTGCCAGCAGCTTGGGGACAGGGGGCAACACCTTC	CASSLGTGGNTF	TRBV13	NA	TRBD1	TRBJ1-2
TGTGCCAGCAGTGGATATCGACAGGACAATAACTATGGCTACACCTTC	CASSGYRQDNNYGYTF	TRBV6-1	NA	NA	TRBJ1-2
TGCGCCAGCAGCGCAATGACGGGGGCTGGGGCCAACGTCCTGACTTTC	CASSAMTGAGANVLTF	TRBV5-1	NA	NA	TRBJ2-6
TGCGCCAGCAGCCCTCTAGGGGGGAACACTGAAGCTTTCTTT	CASSPLGGNTEAFF	TRBV5-1	NA	NA	TRBJ1-1
TGTGCCTGGAGAGCCGGGACAGTTAACACCGGGGAGCTGTTTTTT	CAWRAGTVNTGELFF	TRBV30	NA	TRBD1	TRBJ2-2
TGTGCCAGCAGCGGGACAGGGGACTGGGGCTACACCTTC	CASSGTGDWGYTF	TRBV6-8	NA	TRBD1	TRBJ1-2
TGTGCCACCCGGGACTCAGTTGAAGCTTTCTTT	CATRDSVEAFF	TRBV15	NA	NA	TRBJ1-1
TGCGCCAGCAGCTTACAGGGCATCGCGAACACCGGGGAGCTGTTTTTT	CASSLQGIANTGELFF	TRBV5-1	NA	NA	TRBJ2-2
TGTGCCACCAGTGATTTTCGGACAGGGTTTGGCTACACCTTC	CATSDFRTGFGYTF	TRBV24-1	NA	TRBD1	TRBJ1-2
TGTGCCTGGCTGCAGGGGGCAGAGTATGGCTACACCTTC	CAWLQGAEYGYTF	TRBV30	once	TRBD1	TRBJ1-2
TGCGCCAGCAGCCTGGGACAGTCAGATACGCAGTATTTT	CASSLGQSDTQYF	TRBV10-1	few	TRBD1	TRBJ2-3
TGTGCCAGTTCCCAGTCTAGCATGGAGACCCAGTACTTC	CASSQSSMETQYF	TRBV19	NA	NA	TRBJ2-5
TGTGCCAGCAGCGTAGCTAACGGGACAGGTTTAAATCAGCCCCAGCATTTT	CASSVANGTGLNQPQHF	TRBV9	NA	TRBD1	TRBJ1-5
TGCGCCAGCAGTTCAAATTCACCCCTCCACTTT	CASSSNSPLHF	TRBV23-1	NA	NA	TRBJ1-6
TGTGCCAGCAGTTTAGTGACGGGACTAGGCTCTGGGGCCAACGTCCTGACTTTC	CASSLVTGLGSGANVLTF	TRBV28	NA	TRBD2	TRBJ2-6
TGTGCCAGCAGTCCCGGACTTGGGGGCAATCAGCCCCAGCATTTT	CASSPGLGGNQPQHF	TRBV2	NA	NA	TRBJ1-5
TGTGCCAGCAGCTTAGCGGGCCAGTCCTACGAGCAGTACTTC	CASSLAGQSYEQYF	TRBV7-6	NA	NA	TRBJ2-7
TGTGCCAGCAGCCCGAGGACAGGGGCCTACGAGCAGTACTTC	CASSPRTGAYEQYF	TRBV6-5	few	TRBD1	TRBJ2-7
TGTGCCAGCAGCTTATTTCCAGGGCCGGAGGGCTACACCTTC	CASSLFPGPEGYTF	TRBV11-2	NA	NA	TRBJ1-2
TGCGCCAGCAGCCAAGACGGGACAGCAACTTCGGATGGCTACACCTTC	CASSQDGTATSDGYTF	TRBV4-3	NA	TRBD1	TRBJ1-2
TGTGCCACCAACAAAAAACCTAGCTCCTACAATGAGCAGTTCTTC	CATNKKPSSYNEQFF	TRBV15	NA	NA	TRBJ2-1
TGTGCCAGCAGTTTGGCGGCAGAAAATTCACCCCTCCACTTT	CASSLAAENSPLHF	TRBV28	NA	NA	TRBJ1-6
TGTGCCATCAGTGATGGCAGGGTGGGCGAGCAGTACTTC	CAISDGRVGEQYF	TRBV10-3	NA	NA	TRBJ2-7
TGTGCCAGTAGTACAGGGACTAGCGGTTGGCAAGAGACCCAGTACTTC	CASSTGTSGWQETQYF	TRBV19	once	TRBD2	TRBJ2-5
TGTGCCAGCCGGTCCGGGACAAGGAGCACCGGGGAGCTGTTTTTT	CASRSGTRSTGELFF	TRBV2	NA	NA	TRBJ2-2
TGTGCCAGCAGCTTGGAAGACAGCTACCTTGGAAACACCATATATTTT	CASSLEDSYLGNTIYF	TRBV5-4	NA	NA	TRBJ1-3
TGTGCCAGCAGTCCCCATGGGGCCAACCTTGCTTGGGATGGCTACACCTTC	CASSPHGANLAWDGYTF	TRBV28	NA	NA	TRBJ1-2
TGTGCCAGCAGCTTAGGGGGCAGGACTAGAGGTGATACGCAGTATTTT	CASSLGGRTRGDTQYF	TRBV11-2	NA	TRBD2	TRBJ2-3
TGTGCCAGCAGCGTGACAGGGGCCTTCACCGGGGAGCTGTTTTTT	CASSVTGAFTGELFF	TRBV5-6	NA	TRBD1	TRBJ2-2
TGTGCCAGCAGGAAGGGGGGGGCAGACCGTGTCTCCTACGAGCAGTACTTC	CASRKGGADRVSYEQYF	TRBV6-4	few	NA	TRBJ2-7
TGCAGCGTTCAGGTGACAGGTTTTAACACTGAAGCTTTCTTT	CSVQVTGFNTEAFF	TRBV29-1	NA	NA	TRBJ1-1
TGTGCCTGGATTCGGGGCAGGGAGGCTGAAGCTTTCTTT	CAWIRGREAEAFF	TRBV30	NA	NA	TRBJ1-1
TGCGCCAGCAGCTTGGTTACTAGCGGGGGGGATGAGCAGTTCTTC	CASSLVTSGGDEQFF	TRBV5-1	NA	TRBD2	TRBJ2-1
TGTGCCAGCAGCTTAGGAGGCAGCCCCTACCGGGAGACCCAGTACTTC	CASSLGGSPYRETQYF	TRBV7-3	NA	NA	TRBJ2-5
TGTGCCAGCAGCGCGTCACCGGGACAGGGAATCGATGGCTACACCTTC	CASSASPGQGIDGYTF	TRBV2	NA	TRBD1	TRBJ1-2
TGTGCCAGTAGTATCTCGGTCACGTACGAGCAGTACTTC	CASSISVTYEQYF	TRBV19	few	NA	TRBJ2-7
TGTGCCACCTCAGGGGCTCGTAGCAATCAGCCCCAGCATTTT	CATSGARSNQPQHF	TRBV19	NA	NA	TRBJ1-5
TGTGCCAGTAGTATAGAGCTAGCGGAGTACAATGAGCAGTTCTTC	CASSIELAEYNEQFF	TRBV19	NA	TRBD2	TRBJ2-1
TGCAGCGTTGGCCAGGGGGCCTCAGATACGCAGTATTTT	CSVGQGASDTQYF	TRBV29-1	NA	TRBD1	TRBJ2-3
TGCGCCAGCAGCTTGGCGGGGGCTGGAAACACCATATATTTT	CASSLAGAGNTIYF	TRBV5-1	NA	NA	TRBJ1-3
TGTGCCAGTAGTAAGGGGACAACCTATAATTCACCCCTCCACTTT	CASSKGTTYNSPLHF	TRBV19	NA	NA	TRBJ1-6
TGTGCCAGCAGCCGGTTCGGTCTCTCTGGAAACACCATATATTTT	CASSRFGLSGNTIYF	TRBV5-6	NA	NA	TRBJ1-3